The clone carrying this TCR beta chain has just one count. The antigen remains undetermined. Given a much more abundant clone one base away, this may be a read error. A second PCR, run for roughly 6 to 11 cycles, used a sample-barcoded 5' primer plus a J-beta primer mix. Each cDNA was tagged by a template-switch adaptor containing 12 random nucleotides. Via MiXCR, TCRdb re-called the 5' RACE reads, giving one row per CDR3 protein. The sample contains more than 800,000 distinct CDR3 sequences, under 30% of which appear only once. The data stem from a study of blood T cells in healthy people across ages. Study-wide findings and caveats: Total diversity from one million sequenced T cells was likely underestimated.

CDR1 and CDR2 (germline): MNHEY, SMNVEV (reference sequence). V lost 2 bases to trimming and J lost 4 bases, with 8 bases between them. The CDR3 has 13 residues. The chain uses TRBV27 and TRBJ2-5; no firm D call. What was sequenced was blood. This clonotype was sampled from a woman older than 75 in good health. The CDR3 nucleotides are TGTGCCAGCAGTTTAATTTACCGAGAGACCCAGTACTTC. Translated: CASSLIYRETQYF.